A selection of T cell receptor beta chains follows, all from one sample in a study of control samples from healthy donors and cancer patients. Data came from immunoSEQ multiplex PCR; TCRdb stores just in-frame clones and leaves some out. The sample shows about 150,000 clones, approximately 93% of them seen only once. Sequenced material: blood. The receptors originated from a man between 18 and 29 years old in good health. Each CDR3 is given with its conserved first and last residue. The D gene is left open where the match is weak. Some rows have no size entry. The others give once, few or many, or a class for an expanded clone.

v_call	d_call	j_call	clone_size	cdr3_nt	cdr3_aa
TRBV5-1	NA	TRBJ2-7	NA	TGCGCCAGCAGCCGCGACGGGTCCTTATACGAGCAGTACTTC	CASSRDGSLYEQYF
TRBV19	NA	TRBJ1-3	NA	TGTGCCAGTATTCAACCCGCAATCTCTGGAAACACCATATATTTT	CASIQPAISGNTIYF
TRBV11-3	TRBD2	TRBJ2-1	NA	TGTGCCAGCAGCTTTAGCGGGAGACACAATGAGCAGTTCTTC	CASSFSGRHNEQFF
TRBV6-5	NA	TRBJ1-3	NA	TGTGCCAGCATCCCCAGTTCCCTAGGAAACACCATATATTTT	CASIPSSLGNTIYF
TRBV27	TRBD1	TRBJ2-7	once	TGTGCCAGCAGTACCCCGTCCGAGACAGGGGGTTACGAGCAGTACTTC	CASSTPSETGGYEQYF
TRBV29-1	NA	TRBJ1-1	NA	TGCAGCGCTCCGGGGGCAGGAGACACTGAAGCTTTCTTT	CSAPGAGDTEAFF
TRBV2	NA	TRBJ2-5	NA	TGTGCCAGCAGTGTATGGGGTGGGGAGACCCAGTACTTC	CASSVWGGETQYF
TRBV4-2	TRBD1	TRBJ1-6	NA	TGTGCCAGCAGCATCGGACAGGGAAACTCACCCCTCCACTTT	CASSIGQGNSPLHF
TRBV4-2	NA	TRBJ1-4	NA	TGTGCCAGCAGCCAAGTTGAAACAGCAACTAATGAAAAACTGTTTTTT	CASSQVETATNEKLFF
TRBV27	TRBD1	TRBJ2-7	NA	TGTGCCAGCAGTCGAGGGGGCCGCTACGAGCAGTACTTC	CASSRGGRYEQYF
TRBV6-2/TRBV6-3	NA	TRBJ2-1	NA	TGTGCCAGCAGTCGGACCCCCCTTCCCTACAATGAGCAGTTCTTC	CASSRTPLPYNEQFF
TRBV28	TRBD2	TRBJ2-2	NA	TGTGCCAGCCGGGTCGGGGGGGAAACCGGGGAGCTGTTTTTT	CASRVGGETGELFF
TRBV19	TRBD2	TRBJ2-2	NA	TGTGCCAGTAGTATATTGAGGGAGGGTCCCGGGGAGCTGTTTTTT	CASSILREGPGELFF
TRBV24-1	NA	TRBJ2-5	NA	TGTGCCACCAGTGATTTGTCGGGCCGAGAGACCCAGTACTTC	CATSDLSGRETQYF
TRBV19	NA	TRBJ1-5	NA	TGTGCCAGTAGTATGCCCGATCAGCCCCAGCATTTT	CASSMPDQPQHF
TRBV30	NA	TRBJ1-6	NA	TGTGCCTGGAGTGTCAGAGGGGCGAGTCAAAATTCACCCCTCCACTTT	CAWSVRGASQNSPLHF
TRBV3-1/TRBV3-2	TRBD2	TRBJ2-3	NA	TGTGCCAGCAGCCATACTAGCGGGGGGACAGATACGCAGTATTTT	CASSHTSGGTDTQYF
TRBV7-7	NA	TRBJ1-1	NA	TGTGCTAGCAGCTTAAATGGGGGCACTGAAGCTTTCTTT	CASSLNGGTEAFF
TRBV7-8	NA	TRBJ1-5	NA	TGTGCCAGCAGCGACCTCAACAGGGCGGATCAGCCCCAGCATTTT	CASSDLNRADQPQHF
TRBV29-1	NA	TRBJ2-2	NA	TGCAGCGTTGAGGTAGCAGCCACCGGGGAGCTGTTTTTT	CSVEVAATGELFF
TRBV5-4	NA	TRBJ1-1	NA	TGTGCCAGCAGCGGGAACAGGGCCATGAACACTGAAGCTTTCTTT	CASSGNRAMNTEAFF
TRBV7-3	NA	TRBJ2-3	NA	TGTGCCAGCAGCTTCCTTGGGGGAAGCACAGATACGCAGTATTTT	CASSFLGGSTDTQYF
TRBV27	TRBD2	TRBJ2-7	NA	TGTGCCAGCAGTCAACACCGGGACTATTACGAGCAGTACTTC	CASSQHRDYYEQYF
TRBV5-1	NA	TRBJ1-2	NA	TGCGCCAGCAGCCCACCTTCTACAGGGTTTGGCTACACCTTC	CASSPPSTGFGYTF
TRBV11-3	NA	TRBJ1-1	medium-sized	TGTGCCAGCAGCCCTTCGCCGGGGGCCACTGAAGCTTTCTTT	CASSPSPGATEAFF
TRBV3-1/TRBV3-2	TRBD1	TRBJ1-2	NA	TGTGCCAGCAGCCAAGGGGACAGGGAGTGGTATGGCTACACCTTC	CASSQGDREWYGYTF
TRBV18	NA	TRBJ1-1	NA	TGTGCCAGCTCACTTAGCGCGAGACCAGTGAACACTGAAGCTTTCTTT	CASSLSARPVNTEAFF
TRBV19	NA	TRBJ1-5	NA	TGTGCCAGTAGTATTTCCCAGGGACGTGGCAAAAATCAGCCCCAGCATTTT	CASSISQGRGKNQPQHF
TRBV7-7	NA	TRBJ2-3	NA	TGTGCTAGCAGCTTAGCGGCTCGGGATACGCAGTATTTT	CASSLAARDTQYF
TRBV4-1	NA	TRBJ2-7	NA	TGCGCCAGCATATCCCCGCGCGAGCAGTACTTC	CASISPREQYF
TRBV6-6	NA	TRBJ1-6	NA	TGTGCCACCCAGTGGCGGGACTCACCCCTCCACTTT	CATQWRDSPLHF
TRBV7-9	NA	TRBJ1-1	NA	TGTGCCAGCAGCCCCCCGGGACACCTGAACACTGAAGCTTTCTTT	CASSPPGHLNTEAFF
TRBV7-9	TRBD2	TRBJ2-3	once	TGTGCCACGGCTAGCGGGAGCACAGATACGCAGTATTTT	CATASGSTDTQYF
TRBV7-3	TRBD1	TRBJ1-4	NA	TGTGCCAGCAGCTTAACGACAGGGGCGGGGGAAAAACTGTTTTTT	CASSLTTGAGEKLFF
TRBV4-3	NA	TRBJ2-6	NA	TGCGCCAGCAGCCAAGAAGCTCTGTCTGGGGCCAACGTCCTGACTTTC	CASSQEALSGANVLTF
TRBV15	NA	TRBJ1-3	once	TGTGCCACCGCGCGGGGACGGCGCGGAAACACCATATATTTT	CATARGRRGNTIYF
TRBV6-5	TRBD1	TRBJ2-7	NA	TGTGCCAGCAGGCCCGGGACAGGAGGGACCTACGAGCAGTACTTC	CASRPGTGGTYEQYF
TRBV5-1	NA	TRBJ1-2	NA	TGCGCCAGCAGCTTGGCTGACAGCCGTACGATCTATGGCTACACCTTC	CASSLADSRTIYGYTF
TRBV3-1/TRBV3-2	TRBD2	TRBJ2-7	NA	TGTGCCAGCAGCCGGGGGACTAGCGGTCTCAACGAGCAGTACTTC	CASSRGTSGLNEQYF
TRBV4-1	NA	TRBJ2-7	NA	TGCGCCAGCAGCCTGGGACAAGAGACGTACGAGCAGTACTTC	CASSLGQETYEQYF
TRBV30	NA	TRBJ2-3	once	TGTGCCTGGAGTGTACAGGAGAGCACAGATACGCAGTATTTT	CAWSVQESTDTQYF
TRBV5-1	NA	TRBJ1-1	NA	TGCGCCAGCAGCTCTCAGGGAGGAGGTAACACTGAAGCTTTCTTT	CASSSQGGGNTEAFF
TRBV5-1	TRBD2	TRBJ2-1	NA	TGCGCCAGCATGAGGTGGGGACTAGCGGATCCTCAGCAGTTCTTC	CASMRWGLADPQQFF
TRBV5-1	NA	TRBJ1-1	NA	TGCGCCAGCAGCTTCCGGGACGTGAACACTGAAGCTTTCTTT	CASSFRDVNTEAFF
TRBV28	NA	TRBJ1-5	NA	TGTGCCAGCAGTTTAGGGGGGGGCAATCAGCCCCAGCATTTT	CASSLGGGNQPQHF
TRBV19	TRBD2	TRBJ2-2	NA	TGTGCGGTGGGACTAGCGACCGGGGAGCTGTTTTTT	CAVGLATGELFF
TRBV6-4	NA	TRBJ2-3	once	TGTGCCAGCAGTGTGGAGACAACCGGGGGCACAGATACGCAGTATTTT	CASSVETTGGTDTQYF
TRBV28	NA	TRBJ2-7	NA	TGTGCCAGCACCTACCCCTCTGAGGGCGGCGAGGGGGAGCAGTACTTC	CASTYPSEGGEGEQYF
TRBV18	TRBD1	TRBJ1-3	NA	TGTGCCAGCTCACCACCTTTTACAGGGGAGGGAAACACCATATATTTT	CASSPPFTGEGNTIYF
TRBV6-5	NA	TRBJ1-6	NA	TGTGCCAGCAGTTTATACGAAAATTCACCCCTCCACTTT	CASSLYENSPLHF
TRBV5-5	NA	TRBJ2-3	NA	TGTGCCAGCAGCCCGTTGTCCGTGGGCACAGATACGCAGTATTTT	CASSPLSVGTDTQYF
TRBV6-2/TRBV6-3	NA	TRBJ1-4	once	TGTGCCAGCAGTCAGAGTTCGGATTACTGGGTAAAACTGTTTTTT	CASSQSSDYWVKLFF
TRBV6-6	NA	TRBJ1-3	once	TGTGCCAGCAGGTTTGGAGAGGGGTTCTCTGGAAACACCATATATTTT	CASRFGEGFSGNTIYF
TRBV7-6	TRBD1	TRBJ2-7	NA	TGTGCCAGCAGCTTATTGATGGGGACAGGGGTTGCCTACGAGCAGTACTTC	CASSLLMGTGVAYEQYF
TRBV5-1	TRBD1	TRBJ2-7	NA	TGCGCCAGCAGCCCCTACCAGAACAGGGGCGAGCAGTACTTC	CASSPYQNRGEQYF
TRBV9	NA	TRBJ1-2	NA	TGTGCCAGCACCGCTCGGACGTCCGAGAACTATGGCTACACCTTC	CASTARTSENYGYTF